This T cell receptor (beta chain) came from a study of T-cell reconstitution after alpha-beta-depleted transplantation in children. Findings of the study overall: Expanded graft clones, several hundred of them, were reportedly the source of alpha-beta T cells about two months after transplant. Some patients' high day-60 TCRbeta diversity was attributed to recipient cells surviving conditioning.

Preparation of the TCRbeta library was carried out with unique molecular identifiers. Via MiXCR, TCRdb re-called the PCR reads, giving one row per CDR3 protein. The table records 220,000 or so distinct CDR3 sequences, roughly 8.2% of them present only once. This clonotype has just a few counts. Antigen: not known. The CDR3 has 14 residues. Trimming pared 4 bases from V and 5 bases from J, leaving 11 bases between. The germline V gene has CDR1 ENHRY and CDR2 SYGVKD. The receptor was isolated from a male patient younger than 18 who had a stem cell transplant for acute lymphoblastic leukemia, so the T cells may come from the graft donor. V and J are TRBV10-3 and TRBJ2-2; D gene unclear. Sequencing was performed on PBMCs, mostly from graft donor cells, taken 180 days after TCRalphabeta/CD19-depleted stem cell transplant. The DNA for the CDR3 is TGTGCCATCAGTGGGGTGATGGGGACCGGGGAGCTGTTTTTT. Translating gives CAISGVMGTGELFF.